This TCR beta chain was found in a study of T cell changes during pregnancy in multiple sclerosis. The table lists this clone with a count of one. Trimming took 6 bases from V and 2 from J, leaving 20 bases between them. CDR3 size: 16 residues. Germline values: CDR1 MRHNA, CDR2 SNTAGT. Here immunoSEQ multiplex PCR was the method, and the copy in TCRdb shows in-frame clones only, minus some. The data contain 20,000 to 25,000 clones, more than 85% of them singletons. This clonotype was obtained from a female donor with multiple sclerosis, enrolled in a pregnancy study. J is TRBJ2-7 and V is TRBV6-4, with a tentative D call TRBD1 (5 bases). Sample: CD8+ T cells from peripheral blood mononuclear cells, taken after pregnancy. The CDR3 region has the DNA TGTGCCAGCAGGGTTAGGGGATCTACCATACCCTACGAGCAGTACTTC. It specifies CASRVRGSTIPYEQYF.